The 26 T cell receptor beta chains listed next were all sequenced from one sample in a study of CD8 T cells in Susac syndrome (dated by TCRdb to between 2017 and 2020). Library method: the immunoSEQ multiplex PCR assay. RNA was extracted using the RNeasy kit, and about 0.5 to 1 ug of the RNA was reverse transcribed with random hexamers. Starting from the raw public reads, TCRdb applied fastp trimming at Q25, assembled clones with MiXCR and retained in-frame beta chains. CDR3 protein duplicates are merged, each entry listing the most common genes and DNA. The sample table lists some 160,000 distinct CDR3 sequences, 90% to 97% of them with a count of one. The ten largest clones take up around 0.08% of the sample. The sample consisted of CD4+ T cells from PBMCs. The receptor set was obtained from a human donor with Susac syndrome.

The V gene is TRBV4-1, the J gene TRBJ1-5; maybe TRBD1 (5 bases). V was trimmed by 0 bases and J by 6 bases, leaving 15 bases between them. CDR1 is MGHRA, CDR2 YSYEKL, per germline. The CDR3 extends over 16 amino acids. The chain's CDR3 is CASSQEAGIQSQPQHF. The DNA of the CDR3 is TGCGCCAGCAGCCAAGAGGCAGGGATTCAGTCTCAGCCCCAGCATTTT.

This chain uses TRBV5-1 with TRBJ2-2, with TRBD2 matching over 8 bases. The junction had 4 bases not matched to a gene; V was cut back by 0 bases and J by 0 bases. Germline lookup yields CDR1 SGHRS and CDR2 YFSETQ. The CDR3 is 17 amino acids. The CDR3 nucleotides read TGCGCCAGCAGCTTGGCCGAACTAGCGGCGAACACCGGGGAGCTGTTTTTT. Translating it yields CASSLAELAANTGELFF.

The chain employs TRBV14 and TRBJ2-1; TRBD2 is a possible D gene (6 bases). Trimming removed 1 base from V and 5 bases from J, with 15 bases in between. The V gene's germline CDR1 is SGHDN and CDR2 FVKESK. The CDR3 totals 16 residues. CDR3 region: CASSQVTRERNNEQFF. CDR3 DNA sequence: TGTGCCAGCAGCCAAGTAACACGGGAGAGGAACAATGAGCAGTTCTTC.

This clonotype has just one count. This chain uses TRBV20-1 with TRBJ1-2; TRBD1 matches 7 bases. V shed 6 bases, J shed 2 bases, and the junction held 6 bases outside the gene matches. Per germline, CDR1 DFQATT and CDR2 SNEGSKA (reference sequence). This CDR3 is 13 amino acids long. The chain's CDR3 is CSAASGGNYGYTF. CDR3 nucleotides: TGCAGTGCGGCCTCAGGGGGAAACTATGGCTACACCTTC.

The rearrangement uses TRBV11-2 and TRBJ2-7, with 10 bases matching TRBD1. The germline gives CDR1 SGHAT, CDR2 FQNNGV. The CDR3 is made up of 14 amino acids. The ends lost 0 bases at V and 6 bases at J; junction bases unmatched: 2. The chain's CDR3 is CASSLDRDRGEQYF. For the CDR3, the DNA is TGTGCCAGCAGCTTAGACCGGGACAGGGGCGAGCAGTACTTC.

The chain recombines TRBV27 with TRBJ1-2; D unresolved. Trimming took off 5 bases at V and 6 bases at J, with 19 bases between the two ends. The CDR3 loop spans 15 amino acids. Germline assignment: CDR1 MNHEY and CDR2 SMNVEV (reference sequence). CDR3 in DNA: TGTGCCAGCAGTGGAGAGCCGGGAAGTTTGCATGGCTACACCTTC. Amino acid sequence: CASSGEPGSLHGYTF.

This rearrangement joins TRBV7-9 to TRBJ1-6, with D tentatively TRBD1 (5 bases). This CDR3 has 14 residues. Germline lookup yields CDR1 SEHNR and CDR2 FQNEAQ (reference sequence). The V gene lost 1 base and the J gene lost 6 bases, with 7 bases spanning the gap. The CDR3 DNA reads TGTGCCAGCAGCTTAGTGGGGGGTAATTCACCCCTCCACTTT. Residues: CASSLVGGNSPLHF.

The chain recombines TRBV20-1 with TRBJ1-5; 9 nucleotides align to TRBD1. The germline gives CDR1 DFQATT, CDR2 SNEGSKA (reference sequence). The CDR3 is made up of 13 amino acids. V gave up 7 bases and J gave up 7 bases; unmatched junction bases: 8. The CDR3 nucleotides read TGCAGTGTCACAGGGGGCACGGGGCAGCCCCAGCATTTT. Its protein product is CSVTGGTGQPQHF.

The J gene is TRBJ1-6, the V gene TRBV12-3 or TRBV12-4; D is unresolved. Trimming removed 6 bases from V and 11 bases from J, with 17 bases in between. This CDR3 is built from 14 residues. The CDR3 sequence is CASSPAGPRAPLHF. CDR3 in DNA: TGTGCCAGCAGCCCTGCAGGACCAAGGGCACCCCTCCACTTT.

The chain is built from TRBV6-2 or TRBV6-3 and TRBJ2-7, with D tentatively TRBD1 (5 bases). The germline V gene encodes CDR1 MNHEY and CDR2 SVGEGT. CDR3 length: 13 amino acids. Trimming removed 2 bases from V and 3 bases from J, with 8 bases in between. Written as DNA, the CDR3 is TGTGCCAGCAGTTACGGGGCCCTCTACGAGCAGTACTTC. This gives the protein CASSYGALYEQYF.

This chain uses TRBV12-3 or TRBV12-4 with TRBJ2-5, with TRBD2 as a possible D gene (7 bases). Trimming shortened V by 8 bases and J by 5 bases, and 18 bases separated the two germline ends. CDR3 length: 14 amino acids. CDR3 coding DNA: TGTGCCAGCCGGCCGCGGGGGCTCGGGGAGACCCAGTACTTC. Protein: CASRPRGLGETQYF.

The gene calls are TRBV20-1 and TRBJ2-5; 7 nucleotides agree with TRBD2. Germline V CDR1 and CDR2: DFQATT, SNEGSKA (reference sequence). The CDR3 runs to 16 residues. V lost 5 bases, J lost 1 base, and 13 bases stayed unmatched. CDR3 amino acids: CSAPRDPAGLQETQYF. CDR3 nucleotides: TGCAGTGCTCCCCGCGACCCAGCGGGGCTCCAAGAGACCCAGTACTTC.

J is TRBJ1-1 and V is TRBV20-1; 8 bases fit TRBD1. V trimming: 4 bases; J trimming: 4 bases; junction bases outside the gene matches: 5. CDR1 is DFQATT and CDR2 is SNEGSKA in the germline V gene (reference sequence). CDR3 length: 13 amino acids. The CDR3 sequence is CSATQDRATEAFF. CDR3 coding DNA: TGCAGTGCTACCCAGGACAGGGCCACTGAAGCTTTCTTT.

The CDR3 DNA is TGCAGCAGTTTGGGTGGGACGAACACTGAAGCTTTCTTT. It is translated as CSSLGGTNTEAFF. V gene TRBV29-1 combines with J gene TRBJ1-1, with D perhaps TRBD1 (5 bases). Germline V CDR1 and CDR2: SQVTM, ANQGSEA. This CDR3 contains 13 residues. Trimming shortened V by 8 bases and J by 1 base, and 14 bases separated the two germline ends.

The chain combines TRBV28 with TRBJ2-7, with TRBD2 matching 7 bases. The germline V gene has CDR1 MDHEN and CDR2 SYDVKM. The ends lost 2 bases at V and 6 bases at J; junction bases unmatched: 1. This CDR3 contains 12 residues. CDR3 protein: CASSLGRGEQYF. CDR3 DNA sequence: TGTGCCAGCAGTTTAGGGAGGGGCGAGCAGTACTTC.

The chain uses TRBV21-1 and TRBJ2-7; TRBD1 was called by the table and not checked on the DNA. TRBV21-1 is designated a pseudogene. This CDR3 comprises 15 residues. The CDR3 coding sequence is TGTGCCAGCAGCAAAGTAGGGGGGCCGTTTTACGAGCAGTACTTC. Its protein product is CASSKVGGPFYEQYF.

Here the CDR3 reads CSAWGDADTQYF. For the CDR3, the DNA is TGCAGTGCCTGGGGGGATGCCGATACGCAGTATTTT. The chain employs TRBV20-1 and TRBJ2-3, with D possibly TRBD2 on 6 matching bases. The CDR3 extends over 12 amino acids. Germline lookup yields CDR1 DFQATT and CDR2 SNEGSKA (reference sequence). Trimming took off 6 bases at V and 6 bases at J, with 13 bases between the two ends.

The rearrangement uses TRBV11-2 and TRBJ2-7, with D hard to call. The CDR3 runs 11 residues. Trimming removed 3 bases from V and 7 bases from J, with 7 bases in between. Germline V gene data show CDR1 as SGHAT and CDR2 as FQNNGV. CDR3 in amino acids: CASSFSGEQYF. The CDR3 nucleotides are TGTGCCAGCAGCTTTTCTGGGGAGCAGTACTTC.

About this clonotype itself: One end of the junction is discordant with germline, which a read error may explain. The chain couples TRBV3-1 to TRBJ1-4; TRBD1 matches at 8 bases. The CDR3 has 14 amino acids. CDR1 and CDR2 from the germline V gene are LGHDT and YNNKEL (reference sequence). The CDR3 spells CASSQGVYTGTGVF. The CDR3 coding sequence is TGTGCCAGCAGCCAAGGGGTCTATACCGGGACAGGCGTTTTT.

The chain is built from TRBV12-3 or TRBV12-4 and TRBJ2-7; weak D call: TRBD1 (6 bases). CDR3 length equals 14 residues. The V end was cut by 1 base, the J end by 0 bases, with 7 bases between. The CDR3 DNA reads as TGTGCCAGCAGTTTAGTAGGGGGCTCCTACGAGCAGTACTTC. It codes for CASSLVGGSYEQYF.

The V gene is TRBV4-2, the J gene TRBJ1-5, with D unclear. Germline-derived CDR1 and CDR2 are LGHNA and YNFKEQ. The length of the CDR3 is 15 residues. V shed 3 bases and J shed 0 bases, with 9 bases lying between them. The chain's CDR3 is CASSQEYDSNQPQHF. The CDR3 coding sequence is TGTGCCAGCAGCCAGGAATATGATAGCAATCAGCCCCAGCATTTT.

This chain connects TRBV20-1 to TRBJ2-1, with 13 bases that match TRBD2. The V gene's germline CDR1 is DFQATT and CDR2 SNEGSKA (reference sequence). CDR3 length: 15 residues. V trimming: 4 bases; J trimming: 8 bases; junction bases outside the gene matches: 8. The CDR3 DNA is TGCAGTGCTACATACCTAGGACTAGCGGGAGATGAGCAGTTCTTC. Encoded protein: CSATYLGLAGDEQFF.

The rearrangement uses TRBV7-2 and TRBJ2-3; D uncertain. From germline, CDR1 is SGHTA and CDR2 FQGNSA. Trimming pared 3 bases from V and 2 bases from J, leaving 12 bases between. The CDR3 is made up of 15 amino acids. The CDR3 sequence: CASSFRRYSTDTQYF. The CDR3 nucleotides are TGTGCCAGCAGCTTCCGGAGATACTCCACAGATACGCAGTATTTT.

V and J are TRBV12-3 or TRBV12-4 and TRBJ2-4; tentative D call: TRBD1 (6 bases). CDR3 length: 13 residues. Trimming shortened V by 2 bases and J by 6 bases, and 8 bases separated the two germline ends. The CDR3 region is CASSLTQGNIQYF. The CDR3 DNA is TGTGCCAGCAGTTTAACACAGGGAAACATTCAGTACTTC.

The chain is built from TRBV5-1 and TRBJ2-5; 8 nucleotides line up with TRBD2. The V and J ends lost 0 bases and 2 bases, in that order; junction bases with no gene match: 3. This CDR3 is built from 15 residues. CDR1 is SGHRS, CDR2 YFSETQ, per germline. The DNA of the CDR3 is TGCGCCAGCAGCTTGGTTCGGGGGGGTCAAGAGACCCAGTACTTC. Its translation: CASSLVRGGQETQYF.

This sequence joins TRBV19 and TRBJ2-2; no reliable D call. Trimming took off 7 bases at V and 12 bases at J, with 21 bases between the two ends. Germline V gene data show CDR1 as LNHDA and CDR2 as SQIVND (reference sequence). This CDR3 comprises 14 residues. The CDR3 coding sequence is TGTGCCAGTACCGGTGGCTGGACCGACCGGAAGCTGTTTTTT. Translating it yields CASTGGWTDRKLFF.